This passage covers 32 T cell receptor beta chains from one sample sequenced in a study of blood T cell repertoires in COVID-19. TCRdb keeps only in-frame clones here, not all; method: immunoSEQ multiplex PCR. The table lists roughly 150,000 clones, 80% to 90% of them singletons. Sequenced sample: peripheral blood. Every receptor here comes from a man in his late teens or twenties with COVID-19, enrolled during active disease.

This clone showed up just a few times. The DNA for the CDR3 is TGTGCCAGTAGCTACTTCGGCGGGCGACGCACAGATACGCAGTATTTT. Translated: CASSYFGGRRTDTQYF. The rearrangement links TRBV19 to TRBJ2-3; tentatively, D is TRBD2 (5 bases). This CDR3 comprises 16 residues. Germline CDR1 reads LNHDA; CDR2 reads SQIVND (reference sequence). V lost 6 bases, J lost 1 base, and 17 bases lay in between.

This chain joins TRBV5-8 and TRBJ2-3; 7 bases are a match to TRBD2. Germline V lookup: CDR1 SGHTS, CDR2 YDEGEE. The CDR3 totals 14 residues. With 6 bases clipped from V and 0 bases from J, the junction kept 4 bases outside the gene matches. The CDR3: CASTSGGSTDTQYF. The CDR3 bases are TGTGCCAGCACCTCCGGGGGGAGCACAGATACGCAGTATTTT.

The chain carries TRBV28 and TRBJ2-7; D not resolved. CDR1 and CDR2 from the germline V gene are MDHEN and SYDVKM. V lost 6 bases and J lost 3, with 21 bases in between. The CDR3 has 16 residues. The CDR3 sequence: CASSPVVNNIRYEQYF. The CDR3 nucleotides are TGTGCCAGCAGCCCCGTCGTAAACAACATTCGCTACGAGCAGTACTTC.

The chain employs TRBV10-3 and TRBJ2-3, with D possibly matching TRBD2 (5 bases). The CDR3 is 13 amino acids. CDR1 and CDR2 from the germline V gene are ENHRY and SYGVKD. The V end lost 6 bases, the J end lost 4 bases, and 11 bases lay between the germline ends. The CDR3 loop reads CAISTRDPDTQYF. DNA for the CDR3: TGTGCCATCAGCACCCGGGATCCAGATACGCAGTATTTT.

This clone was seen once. The CDR3 bases are TGTGCCAGCACGGATGGGGGCCTGAGCACAGATACGCAGTATTTT. Protein sequence: CASTDGGLSTDTQYF. V usage is TRBV7-9 and J usage is TRBJ2-3; tentative D call: TRBD1 (6 bases). This CDR3 has 15 residues. CDR1 is SEHNR and CDR2 is FQNEAQ in the germline V gene (reference sequence). Deletions cut 7 bases from V and 0 bases from J, with 14 bases between.

The CDR3 loop reads CAARGYNSPLHF. In DNA form, the CDR3 reads TGTGCCGCCAGGGGCTATAATTCACCCCTCCACTTT. The chain joins TRBV6-5 to TRBJ1-6; tentative D call: TRBD1 (6 bases). Germline V gene data show CDR1 as MNHEY and CDR2 as SVGAGI. V was clipped by 11 bases and J by 3 bases, with 8 bases between them. The CDR3 has 12 amino acids.

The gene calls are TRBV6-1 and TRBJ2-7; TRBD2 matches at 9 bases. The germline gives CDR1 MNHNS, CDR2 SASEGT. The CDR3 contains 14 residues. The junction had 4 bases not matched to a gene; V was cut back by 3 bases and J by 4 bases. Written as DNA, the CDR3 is TGTGCCAGCAGTGAGGCGGGAGGGCCATACGAGCAGTACTTC. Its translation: CASSEAGGPYEQYF.

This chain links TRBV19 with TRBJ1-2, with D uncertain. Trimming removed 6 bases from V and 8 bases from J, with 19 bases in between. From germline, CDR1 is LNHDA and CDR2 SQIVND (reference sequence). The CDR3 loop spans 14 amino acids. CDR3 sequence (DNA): TGTGCCAGTAGCCTCATGGAGAGGGCGAGGGGCTACACCTTC. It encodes CASSLMERARGYTF.

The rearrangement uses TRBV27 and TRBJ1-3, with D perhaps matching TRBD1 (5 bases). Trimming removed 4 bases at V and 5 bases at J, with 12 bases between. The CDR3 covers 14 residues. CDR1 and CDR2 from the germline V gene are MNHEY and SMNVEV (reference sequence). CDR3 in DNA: TGTGCCAGCAGTTCGTATGCAGGGAGAAACACCATATATTTT. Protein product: CASSSYAGRNTIYF.

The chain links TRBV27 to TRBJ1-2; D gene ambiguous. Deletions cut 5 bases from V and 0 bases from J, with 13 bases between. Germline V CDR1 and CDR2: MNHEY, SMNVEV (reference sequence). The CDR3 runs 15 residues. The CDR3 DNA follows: TGTGCCAGCAGTCCCTTTACCAGATCTAACTATGGCTACACCTTC. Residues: CASSPFTRSNYGYTF.

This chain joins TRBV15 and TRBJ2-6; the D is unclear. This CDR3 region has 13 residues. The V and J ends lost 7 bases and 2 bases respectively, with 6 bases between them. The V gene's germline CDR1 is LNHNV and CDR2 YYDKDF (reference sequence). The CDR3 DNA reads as TGTGCCACCACGAGGACTGGGGCCAACGTCCTGACTTTC. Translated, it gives CATTRTGANVLTF.

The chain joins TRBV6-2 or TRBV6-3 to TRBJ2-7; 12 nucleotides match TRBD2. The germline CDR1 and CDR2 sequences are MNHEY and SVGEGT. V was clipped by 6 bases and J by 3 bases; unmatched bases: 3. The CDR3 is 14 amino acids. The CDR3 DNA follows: TGTGCCAGCAGCCGACTAGCGGGAGTCTACGAGCAGTACTTC. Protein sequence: CASSRLAGVYEQYF.

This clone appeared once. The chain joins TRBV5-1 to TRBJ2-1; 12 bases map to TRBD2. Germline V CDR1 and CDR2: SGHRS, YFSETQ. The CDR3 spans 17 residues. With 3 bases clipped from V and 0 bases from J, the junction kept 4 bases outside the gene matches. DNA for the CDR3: TGCGCCAGCAGCTCAGGACTAGCGGGACACTCCTACAATGAGCAGTTCTTC. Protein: CASSSGLAGHSYNEQFF.

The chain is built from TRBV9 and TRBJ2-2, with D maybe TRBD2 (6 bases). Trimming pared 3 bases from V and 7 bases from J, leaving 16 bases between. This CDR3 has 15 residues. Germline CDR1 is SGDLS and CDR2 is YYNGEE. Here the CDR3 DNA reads TGTGCCAGCAGCGACGGACTATGGGGAGGCGGGGAGCTGTTTTTT. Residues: CASSDGLWGGGELFF.

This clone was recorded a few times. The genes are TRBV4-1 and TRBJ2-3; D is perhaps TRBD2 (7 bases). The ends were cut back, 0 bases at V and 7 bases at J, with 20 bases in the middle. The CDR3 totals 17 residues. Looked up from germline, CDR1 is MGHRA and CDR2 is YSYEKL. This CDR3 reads CASSQDPVGGAGNTQYF. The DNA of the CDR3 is TGCGCCAGCAGCCAAGACCCGGTGGGGGGGGCAGGGAATACGCAGTATTTT.

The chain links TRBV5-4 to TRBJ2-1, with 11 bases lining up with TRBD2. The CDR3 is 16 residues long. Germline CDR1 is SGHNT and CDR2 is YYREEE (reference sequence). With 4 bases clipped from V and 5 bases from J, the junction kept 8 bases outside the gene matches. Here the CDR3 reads CASSLRTSGSHNEQFF. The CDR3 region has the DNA TGTGCCAGCAGCCTGAGGACTAGCGGGTCCCACAATGAGCAGTTCTTC. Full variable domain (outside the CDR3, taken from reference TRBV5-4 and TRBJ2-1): ETGVTQSPTHLIKTRGQQVTLRCSSQSGHNTVSWYQQALGQGPQFIFQYYREEENGRGNFPPRFSGLQFPNYSSELNVNALELDDSALYLCASSLRTSGSHNEQFFGPGTRLTVL.

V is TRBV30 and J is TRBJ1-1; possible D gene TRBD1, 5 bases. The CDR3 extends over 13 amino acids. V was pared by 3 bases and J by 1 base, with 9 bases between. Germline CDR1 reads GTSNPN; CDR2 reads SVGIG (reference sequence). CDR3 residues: CAWRLDRNTEAFF. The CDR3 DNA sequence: TGTGCCTGGAGACTCGACAGGAACACTGAAGCTTTCTTT. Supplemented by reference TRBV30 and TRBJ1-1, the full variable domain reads SQTIHQWPATLVQPVGSPLSLECTVEGTSNPNLYWYRQAAGRGLQLLFYSVGIGQISSEVPQNLSASRPQDRQFILSSKKLLLSDSGFYLCAWRLDRNTEAFFGQGTRLTVV.

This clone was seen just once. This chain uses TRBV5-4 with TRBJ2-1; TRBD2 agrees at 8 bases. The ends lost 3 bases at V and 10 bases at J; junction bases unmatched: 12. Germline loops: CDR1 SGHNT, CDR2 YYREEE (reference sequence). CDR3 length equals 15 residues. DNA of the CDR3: TGTGCCAGCAGCTCTGGGACTAGTGCCATATCCGAGCAGTTCTTC. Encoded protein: CASSSGTSAISEQFF.

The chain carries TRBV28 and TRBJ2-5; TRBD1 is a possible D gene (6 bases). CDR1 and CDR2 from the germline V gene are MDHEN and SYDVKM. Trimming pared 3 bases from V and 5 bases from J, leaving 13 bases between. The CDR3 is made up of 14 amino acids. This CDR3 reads CASSLDSFGETQYF. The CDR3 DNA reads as TGTGCCAGCAGTTTGGACAGCTTTGGGGAGACCCAGTACTTC. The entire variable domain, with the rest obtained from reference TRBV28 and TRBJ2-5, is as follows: DVKVTQSSRYLVKRTGEKVFLECVQDMDHENMFWYRQDPGLGLRLIYFSYDVKMKEKGDIPEGYSVSREKKERFSLILESASTNQTSMYLCASSLDSFGETQYFGPGTRLLVL.

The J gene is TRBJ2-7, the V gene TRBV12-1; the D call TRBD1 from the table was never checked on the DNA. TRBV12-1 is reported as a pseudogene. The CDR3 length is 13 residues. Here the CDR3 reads CASSPGHFYEQYF. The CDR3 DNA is TGTGCCAGCAGCCCCGGACATTTCTACGAGCAGTACTTC.

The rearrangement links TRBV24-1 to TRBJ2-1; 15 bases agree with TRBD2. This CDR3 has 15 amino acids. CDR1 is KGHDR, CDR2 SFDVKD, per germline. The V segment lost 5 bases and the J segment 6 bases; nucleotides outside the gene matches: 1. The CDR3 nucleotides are TGTGCCACCAGTGGGACTAGCGGGAGGGGCAATGAGCAGTTCTTC. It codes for CATSGTSGRGNEQFF.

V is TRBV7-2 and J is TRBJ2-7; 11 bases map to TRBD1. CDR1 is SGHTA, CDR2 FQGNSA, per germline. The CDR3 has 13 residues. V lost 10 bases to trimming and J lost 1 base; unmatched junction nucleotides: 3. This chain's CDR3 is CATGQGASYEQYF. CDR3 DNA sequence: TGTGCCACAGGACAGGGGGCGTCCTACGAGCAGTACTTC. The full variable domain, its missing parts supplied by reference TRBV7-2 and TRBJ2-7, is GAGVSQSPSNKVTEKGKDVELRCDPISGHTALYWYRQSLGQGLEFLIYFQGNSAPDKSGLPSDRFSAERTGGSVSTLTIQRTQQEDSAVYLCATGQGASYEQYFGPGTRLTVT.

The CDR3 reads CSVGPHPAGVAYNEQFF. The CDR3, as DNA: TGCAGCGTTGGACCTCACCCCGCGGGAGTGGCCTACAATGAGCAGTTCTTC. This rearrangement joins TRBV29-1 to TRBJ2-1; TRBD2 aligns across 7 bases. The CDR3 loop spans 17 amino acids. Germline CDR1 is SQVTM and CDR2 is ANQGSEA. V shed 4 bases, J shed 2 bases, and the junction held 14 bases outside the gene matches.

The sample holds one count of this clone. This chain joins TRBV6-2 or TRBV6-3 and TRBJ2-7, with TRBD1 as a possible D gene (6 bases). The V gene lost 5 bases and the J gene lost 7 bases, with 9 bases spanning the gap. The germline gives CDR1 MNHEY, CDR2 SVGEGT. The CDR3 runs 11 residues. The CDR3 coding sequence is TGTGCCAGCAGTCGGCAGGGGGAGCAGTACTTC. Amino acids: CASSRQGEQYF.

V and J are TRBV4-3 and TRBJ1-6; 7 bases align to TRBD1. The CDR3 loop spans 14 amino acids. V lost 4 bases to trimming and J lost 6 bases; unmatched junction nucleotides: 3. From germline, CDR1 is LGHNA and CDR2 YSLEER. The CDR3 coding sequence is TGCGCCAGCAGCCCGGGACAGCTTAATTCACCCCTCCACTTT. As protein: CASSPGQLNSPLHF.

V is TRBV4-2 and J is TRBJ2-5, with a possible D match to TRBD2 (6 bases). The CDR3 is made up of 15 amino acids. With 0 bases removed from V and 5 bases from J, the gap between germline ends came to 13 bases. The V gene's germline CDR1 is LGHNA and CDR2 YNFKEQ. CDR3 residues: CASSQENREWETQYF. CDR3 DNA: TGTGCCAGCAGCCAAGAAAATCGGGAGTGGGAGACCCAGTACTTC.

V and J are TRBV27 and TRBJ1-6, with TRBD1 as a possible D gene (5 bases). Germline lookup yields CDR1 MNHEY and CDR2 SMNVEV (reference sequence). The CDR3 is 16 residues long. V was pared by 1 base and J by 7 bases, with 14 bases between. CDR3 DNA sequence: TGTGCCAGCAGTTTATTGTCCAGGGTCAAGAATTCACCCCTCCACTTT. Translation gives CASSLLSRVKNSPLHF.

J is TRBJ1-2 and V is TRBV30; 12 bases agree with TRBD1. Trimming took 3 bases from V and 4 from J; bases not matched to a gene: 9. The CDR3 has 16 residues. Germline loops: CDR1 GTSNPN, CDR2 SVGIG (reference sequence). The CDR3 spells CAWRRPGTGGGYGYTF. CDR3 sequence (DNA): TGTGCCTGGAGACGTCCTGGGACAGGGGGCGGCTATGGCTACACCTTC.

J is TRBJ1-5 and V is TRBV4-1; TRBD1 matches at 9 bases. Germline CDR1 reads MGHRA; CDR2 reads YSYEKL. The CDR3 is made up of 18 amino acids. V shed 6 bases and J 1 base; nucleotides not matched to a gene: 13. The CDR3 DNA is TGCGCCAGCAGGAAAACCGACAGGGGGAGCATGAGCAATCAGCCCCAGCATTTT. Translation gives CASRKTDRGSMSNQPQHF.

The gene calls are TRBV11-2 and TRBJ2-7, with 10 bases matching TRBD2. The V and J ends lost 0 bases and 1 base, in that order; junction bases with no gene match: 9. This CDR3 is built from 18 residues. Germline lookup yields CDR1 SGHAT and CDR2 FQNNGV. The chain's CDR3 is CASSLEASGRGGSYEQYF. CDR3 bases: TGTGCCAGCAGCTTAGAGGCTAGCGGGAGAGGAGGGTCCTACGAGCAGTACTTC.

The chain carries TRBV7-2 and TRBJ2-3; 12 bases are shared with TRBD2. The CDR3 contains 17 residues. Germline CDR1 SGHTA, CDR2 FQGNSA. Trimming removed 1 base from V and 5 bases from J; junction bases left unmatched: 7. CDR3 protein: CASSLVWASGREDTQYF. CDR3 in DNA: TGTGCCAGCAGCTTAGTGTGGGCTAGCGGGAGGGAAGATACGCAGTATTTT.

DNA of the CDR3: TGTGCCGGACTAGGGACCTACAATGAGCAGTTCTTC. Its protein product is CAGLGTYNEQFF. This chain links TRBV30 with TRBJ2-1, with 7 nucleotides matching TRBD2. After removal of 8 bases from V and 2 bases from J, the junction contained 3 bases not matched to a gene. The germline gives CDR1 GTSNPN, CDR2 SVGIG (reference sequence). The CDR3 is 12 residues long.